This T cell receptor (beta chain) was recorded in a study of shared clonotypes between healthy human individuals. The CDR3 consists of 12 residues. In germline, CDR1 is SGDLS, CDR2 YYNGEE. V lost 9 bases, J lost 5 bases, and 12 bases lay in between. Sequencing was performed with immunoSEQ multiplex PCR; in TCRdb, only in-frame clones are kept and a portion is missing. The sample includes around 1.5 million clones, under 99% seen only once; the top ten take about 0.42%. This rearrangement joins TRBV9 to TRBJ2-1; no reliable D call. Sequenced: naive CD4+ T cells sorted from blood. Subset of the sample: CD45RA+ positively selected. The source of this sequence is a man between 25 and 39 years old in good health. The CDR3 region has the DNA TGTGCCACTAGAGGCAGACACAATGAGCAGTTCTTC. Residues: CATRGRHNEQFF.